This record concerns one T cell receptor (beta chain) sequence. Its antigen remains undetermined. The sample holds no much larger clone one base away, and base qualities are not on file. This specimen belongs to a study of beta chain features in type 1 diabetes (dated 2018 in TCRdb). Study-level background: Mean age, gender distribution, total cell number and subset yield were not different between patients and healthy donors. In the study, TCRB repertoires of sorted circulating CD4+ T cell subsets from recently diagnosed type 1 diabetes patients were compared with those of matched healthy donors. Naive and central memory subsets were obtained from all 28 donors, but regulatory and stem cell-like memory subsets were isolated from only 8 patients and roughly 8 healthy donors. A total of around 110,000,000 sorted cells were examined across all samples, and RNA yield correlated strongly with the number of cells per subset.

Overall results and qualifications from the work: Because cDNA was sequenced instead of genomic DNA, highly expressing activated cells could be over-represented, though the groups showed no difference in activation or CD3 levels. Naive, central memory and regulatory TCRB repertoires appeared to be more alike among patients than among healthy donors. Patients with type 1 diabetes made fewer insertions and deleted more nucleotides at VDJ recombination sites, implying thymic rearrangement abnormalities. A moderate but significant shortening of TCRB CDR3 length was observed in type 1 diabetes patients in all four CD4+ subsets. Only small numbers of individuals were included in the HLA sub-analyses, which left unresolved whether HLA type had any influence on TCRB rearrangement. PCR may preferentially amplify shorter templates, but because patient and control samples were amplified and corrected together, any resulting skew would affect both groups equally.

All of the isolated RNA was reverse transcribed with the High Capacity cDNA Reverse Transcription Kit, so expressed TCRB transcripts were sequenced. Deep immunoSEQ sequencing was applied to naive, central memory and regulatory T cell samples, giving an average of around 3.8 million total reads per sample. After sorted cells were lysed in RLT buffer, RNA was extracted with DNase-treated RNeasy Micro or Mini kits, with the choice depending on cell number. To prevent cross-contamination, every cell subset was processed on its own, while patient and healthy donor samples were processed together. The immunoSEQ multiplex PCR was used to amplify TCRB sequences from cDNA, generating 87-bp fragments that spanned the CDR3 region. The amplicons were sequenced using the Illumina HiSeq platform. The source study handled its data this way. PCR bias was computationally corrected using synthetic template baselines, reads within Hamming distance 2 were collapsed, and singletons that could not be merged were discarded. Reads were aligned against IMGT to assign V, D and J genes, CDR3 length and insertions or deletions at six rearrangement sites. Within each subset, clonotype counts were normalized to sorted cell number, after which true diversity and Gini coefficients were computed with the tcR R package. Repertoire sharing was quantified using the overlap coefficient calculated on TCRB nucleotide sequences. TCRdb retrieved this table from immuneACCESS and kept in-frame rearrangements only. Not all clones are present; in checked studies, unresolved V genes account for under half, and no reason is known for the remainder. That table gives V, J and clone size, and the DNA gave D and trimming. Within this sample are some 150,000 clones, with 7% to 10% of them counted one time only. Clones ranked in the top ten supply approximately 0.68% of the sample.

V lost 4 bases and J lost 6 bases, and the count of bases not matched to a germline gene is 6. CDR1 and CDR2, per the germline V gene, are MGHDK and SYGVNS. Taken from cysteine to phenylalanine, the CDR3 has 15 residues. Only the CDR3 DNA is retained, 45 bases long and in frame from the first base. From each donor, a single peripheral blood sample of about 110 mL on average was drawn into heparinised tubes. Naive, central memory, regulatory and stem cell-like memory CD4+ T cells were sorted on a BD FACSAria II using a panel including CD45RO, CCR7, CD25, CD127, CD95 and CD27. Purity was above 98% for every sorted population. PBMCs were isolated right away by Lymphoprep density gradient centrifugation and were stained directly, without culture. So that batch effects would be minimized, each experiment stained and sorted samples in pairs, pairing one healthy donor with one patient.

The origin of this receptor is a man younger than 35 in good health. Sequencing used central memory CD4+ T cells from blood. This sequence uses TRBV25-1 and TRBJ2-3, with 11 bases in between that match TRBD2. The CDR3 protein: CASSVLLAGADTQYF. In nucleotide form, the sequence is TGTGCCAGCAGTGTTTTACTAGCGGGGGCGGATACGCAGTATTTT.